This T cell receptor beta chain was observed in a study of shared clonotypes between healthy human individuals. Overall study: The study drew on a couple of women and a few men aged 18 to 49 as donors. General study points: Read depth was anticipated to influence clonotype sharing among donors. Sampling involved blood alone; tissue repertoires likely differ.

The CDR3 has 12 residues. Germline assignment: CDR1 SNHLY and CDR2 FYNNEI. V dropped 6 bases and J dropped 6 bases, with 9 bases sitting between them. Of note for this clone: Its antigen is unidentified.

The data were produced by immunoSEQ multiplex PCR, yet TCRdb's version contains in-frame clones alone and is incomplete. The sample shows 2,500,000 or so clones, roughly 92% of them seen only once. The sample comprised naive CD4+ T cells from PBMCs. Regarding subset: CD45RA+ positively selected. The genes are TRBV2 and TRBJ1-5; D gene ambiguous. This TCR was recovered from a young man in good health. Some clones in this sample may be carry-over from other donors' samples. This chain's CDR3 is CASRERSQPQHF. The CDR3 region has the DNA TGTGCCAGCAGGGAGAGGTCTCAGCCCCAGCATTTT. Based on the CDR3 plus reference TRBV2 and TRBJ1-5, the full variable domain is EPEVTQTPSHQVTQMGQEVILRCVPISNHLYFYWYRQILGQKVEFLVSFYNNEISEKSEIFDDQFSVERPDGSNFTLKIRSTKLEDSAMYFCASRERSQPQHFGDGTRLSIL.